Below, one TCR beta chain is given with its context. The antigen is not known. A sample-barcoded 5' primer and a J-beta primer mix were used in a second PCR of about 7 to 12 cycles. TCRdb re-called the 5' RACE reads with MiXCR, one entry per CDR3 protein. The repertoire holds about 1,800,000 distinct CDR3 sequences, with about 28% as singletons. The source of the sample is a study of blood T cells in healthy people across ages. Overall study findings and caveats: In the absence of known donor CMV status, changes in expanded clonotypes were possibly confounded. The long-lived group displayed more naive CD4+ cells, plus higher diversity, than the aged donors did.

CDR3 length: 15 residues. CDR1 and CDR2 (germline): SGHTA, FQGNSA. The V end was cut by 5 bases, the J end by 4 bases, with 15 bases between. Per individual sample, total RNA of at least 5 micrograms was extracted. The sample comprised blood. V usage is TRBV7-2 and J usage is TRBJ2-1; a possible D gene is TRBD2 (5 bases). The sequence was collected from a woman younger than 45 in good health. The CDR3 region is CASSDGKRFYNEQFF. CDR3 DNA sequence: TGTGCCAGCAGCGACGGGAAGAGATTTTACAATGAGCAGTTCTTC.